Detailed here is one TCR beta chain. Its antigen remains unidentified. What was sequenced were expressed TCRB transcripts, since all of the isolated RNA had been reverse transcribed. Assay: immunoSEQ multiplex PCR; the TCRdb copy retains only in-frame clones and omits some. The repertoire includes roughly 150,000 clones, approximately 9.1% of them detected once, and 0.65% to 0.9% sits in the top ten. This sample is part of a study of beta chain features in type 1 diabetes. Germline-derived CDR1 and CDR2 are SGHTA and FQGNSA. The CDR3 spans 15 residues. V gave up 5 bases and J gave up 10 bases; unmatched junction bases: 7. Study-wide points: Although PCR might favor shorter templates, it would do so equally in patients and controls. Type 1 diabetes patients had fewer VDJ junction insertions and more deletions. Cells carrying high TCR expression could end up over-represented when cDNA is sequenced. Significant though moderate, a shortening of TCRB CDR3s appeared in all four CD4+ subsets of Type 1 diabetes patients. The study left unresolved whether HLA type influences TCRB rearrangement.

Sequencing was done on a sample of central memory CD4+ T cells from blood. The rearrangement links TRBV7-2 to TRBJ2-1; TRBD2 matches at 14 bases. This clonotype was sampled from a woman aged 25-40 years with type 1 diabetes. As DNA, the CDR3 is TGTGCCAGCAGCCCGCGACTAGCGGGAGGGCAAGAGCAGTTCTTC. Translated: CASSPRLAGGQEQFF. Supplemented by reference TRBV7-2 and TRBJ2-1, the full variable domain reads GAGVSQSPSNKVTEKGKDVELRCDPISGHTALYWYRQSLGQGLEFLIYFQGNSAPDKSGLPSDRFSAERTGGSVSTLTIQRTQQEDSAVYLCASSPRLAGGQEQFFGPGTRLTVL.